This entry features one T cell receptor beta chain sequence. Other nucleotide sequences from this sample produce the same CDR3. Assay used: immunoSEQ multiplex PCR; TCRdb lists only in-frame clones, some missing. The table has about 100,000 clones, approximately 96% seen once. These data come from a study of technical replicates of blood from a few donors. CDR3 length equals 13 residues. Germline CDR1 reads LNHDA; CDR2 reads SQIVND (reference sequence). Trimming removed 3 bases from V and 1 base from J, with 6 bases in between. V is TRBV19 and J is TRBJ1-1, with no clear D. What was sequenced was T cells isolated from PBMCs. The origin of this receptor is a human donor in good health. This CDR3 is CASSITANTEAFF. CDR3 nucleotide sequence: TGTGCCAGTAGTATCACAGCGAACACTGAAGCTTTCTTT.